The next 30 T cell receptor beta chains were all read from a single sample in a study of CD8 T cells in ankylosing spondylitis. Findings and limits, study-wide: There was a TCR beta motif, made of fewer than 10 highly homologous variants, that appeared characteristic of ankylosing spondylitis blood.

TCRdb analysed the 5' RACE reads with MiXCR anew, one entry per CDR3 protein. The sample has 200,000 to 250,000 distinct CDR3 sequences, about 7% seen once. No antigen has been identified for these receptors. Sequencing used blood, either unsorted or a sorted T cell fraction (not recorded which). Receptor source: a male donor with ankylosing spondylitis.

This clonotype has ten or more counts. The chain combines TRBV11-2 with TRBJ2-2; D is uncertain. CDR1 is SGHAT and CDR2 is FQNNGV in the germline V gene. This CDR3 is 12 amino acids long. V was pared by 1 base and J by 7 bases, with 4 bases between. This CDR3 is CASSLVVGELFF. For the CDR3, the DNA is TGTGCCAGCAGCTTAGTAGTCGGGGAGCTGTTTTTT. The variable domain in full, with the rest retrieved from reference TRBV11-2 and TRBJ2-2, is EAGVAQSPRYKIIEKRQSVAFWCNPISGHATLYWYQQILGQGPKLLIQFQNNGVVDDSQLPKDRFSAERLKGVDSTLKIQPAKLEDSAVYLCASSLVVGELFFGEGSRLTVL.

The gene calls are TRBV29-1 and TRBJ2-1; perhaps TRBD2 as D (5 bases). Between the trimmed V and J ends, which lost 0 bases and 9 bases, there was a span of 15 bases. The CDR3 has 14 residues. Looked up from germline, CDR1 is SQVTM and CDR2 is ANQGSEA. CDR3 coding DNA: TGCAGCGTTGAAGATCGTCAAGACGAGGGTGAGCAGTTCTTC. Translating it yields CSVEDRQDEGEQFF.

The chain combines TRBV20-1 with TRBJ2-1, with a tentative D call TRBD2 (6 bases). Germline CDR1 is DFQATT and CDR2 is SNEGSKA (reference sequence). CDR3 size: 15 residues. V gave up 3 bases and J gave up 5 bases, with 17 bases separating them. The CDR3 sequence: CSARTRRDLHNEQFF. The DNA for the CDR3 is TGCAGTGCTAGGACGAGGAGGGATCTCCACAATGAGCAGTTCTTC.

In its sample, this clonotype was seen many times. V gene TRBV4-3 combines with J gene TRBJ1-1; D might be TRBD1 (5 bases). This CDR3 has 17 amino acids. V was clipped by 0 bases and J by 2 bases, with 16 bases between them. Germline CDR1 and CDR2: LGHNA and YSLEER. The CDR3: CASSQDGRGWGNTEAFF. Written as DNA, the CDR3 is TGCGCCAGCAGCCAAGATGGAAGGGGATGGGGTAACACTGAAGCTTTCTTT.

There are many counts of this clonotype. The V gene is TRBV4-3, the J gene TRBJ2-7; 10 nucleotides line up with TRBD2. The ends lost 0 bases at V and 2 bases at J; junction bases unmatched: 10. The germline CDR1 and CDR2 sequences are LGHNA and YSLEER. This CDR3 has 18 residues. DNA of the CDR3: TGCGCCAGCAGCCAAGATTCGGGAGGACTAGCGGCCACCTACGAGCAGTACTTC. This translates into CASSQDSGGLAATYEQYF.

The chain carries TRBV5-1 and TRBJ1-5; the D gene is possibly TRBD1 (6 bases). The CDR3 is 15 amino acids. V lost 4 bases and J 3 bases, leaving 14 bases between the germline ends. Germline loops: CDR1 SGHRS, CDR2 YFSETQ. The CDR3 is CASSPRGALNQPQHF. As DNA, the CDR3 is TGCGCCAGCAGCCCTCGGGGGGCACTCAATCAGCCCCAGCATTTT.

CDR3 coding DNA: TGCGCCAGCAGCCGGGGGCAGGGCGAAGCCGGGGAGCTGTTTTTT. Amino acid sequence: CASSRGQGEAGELFF. The chain is built from TRBV4-3 and TRBJ2-2; D perhaps matches TRBD1 (6 bases). The CDR3 consists of 15 residues. In germline, CDR1 is LGHNA, CDR2 YSLEER. V was cut by 4 bases and J by 6 bases, with 15 bases left in between.

The sample holds many counts of this clonotype. The V and J genes are TRBV5-1 and TRBJ2-7; 10 positions agree with TRBD2. The V and J ends lost 0 bases and 0 bases, in that order; junction bases with no gene match: 3. Germline V gene lookup returns CDR1 SGHRS and CDR2 YFSETQ. The CDR3 contains 16 residues. CDR3 loop: CASSLGSGRFSYEQYF. For the CDR3, the DNA is TGCGCCAGCAGCTTGGGTAGCGGGAGGTTCTCCTACGAGCAGTACTTC.

Points on this clonotype: This could be a read error, since a much larger clone is one nucleotide away. This rearrangement joins TRBV7-6 to TRBJ2-3; D not resolved. The CDR3 consists of 14 residues. CDR1 is SGHVS, CDR2 FNYEAQ, per germline. V dropped 8 bases and J dropped 3 bases, with 15 bases sitting between them. The CDR3 is CASGAQRATDTQYF. The CDR3 region has the DNA TGTGCCAGCGGCGCCCAGAGAGCAACAGATACGCAGTATTTT.

This clonotype was counted only a few times. The chain joins TRBV7-9 to TRBJ2-7; no reliable D call. Germline V CDR1 and CDR2: SEHNR, FQNEAQ (reference sequence). This CDR3 contains 12 residues. V was pared by 6 bases and J by 5 bases, with 11 bases between. This chain's CDR3 is CASSWKGNEQYF. The CDR3 DNA is TGTGCCAGCAGTTGGAAAGGGAACGAGCAGTACTTC.

The chain carries TRBV4-3 and TRBJ2-3; D possibly corresponds to TRBD2 (6 bases). The V end lost 0 bases, the J end lost 2 bases, and 15 bases lay between the germline ends. This CDR3 comprises 17 residues. Per germline, CDR1 LGHNA and CDR2 YSLEER. The DNA for the CDR3 is TGCGCCAGCAGCCAAGATGGAGCAGGACTAACCACAGATACGCAGTATTTT. Protein: CASSQDGAGLTTDTQYF.

This clonotype was picked up a small number of times. This CDR3 is CATSAPGAGQPQHF. CDR3 in DNA: TGTGCCACCAGTGCCCCGGGGGCTGGACAGCCCCAGCATTTT. The chain uses TRBV24-1 and TRBJ1-5; D is perhaps TRBD1 (6 bases). V lost 5 bases and J lost 7, with 14 bases in between. This CDR3 has 14 amino acids. Germline CDR1 reads KGHDR; CDR2 reads SFDVKD.

This clonotype was recorded a few times. The J gene is TRBJ1-4, the V gene TRBV7-2; weak D call: TRBD1 (6 bases). The CDR3 consists of 16 residues. Trimming left V 0 bases short and J 8 bases short, with 16 bases between. CDR1 and CDR2 (germline): SGHTA, FQGNSA. The CDR3 loop is CASSLALEGEEEKLFF. The CDR3 DNA sequence: TGTGCCAGCAGCTTAGCGCTAGAGGGGGAGGAAGAAAAACTGTTTTTT.

The table lists this clonotype with many counts. CDR3 region: CASSDRGRVVETQYF. The CDR3 bases are TGTGCCAGCAGTGACAGGGGGCGCGTGGTGGAGACCCAGTACTTC. The chain recombines TRBV27 with TRBJ2-5; 10 bases map to TRBD1. The germline gives CDR1 MNHEY, CDR2 SMNVEV (reference sequence). The trim removed 5 bases at V and 5 bases at J, leaving 8 bases unmatched. The CDR3 totals 15 residues.

In its sample, this clonotype was seen many times. The chain recombines TRBV14 with TRBJ2-1; D call uncertain. The CDR3 sequence is 18 residues long. V lost 1 base, J lost 4 bases, and 20 bases lay in between. The germline V gene encodes CDR1 SGHDN and CDR2 FVKESK. The CDR3 is CASSQGVYGRPSYNEQFF. The CDR3 DNA reads as TGTGCCAGCAGCCAAGGGGTTTATGGGCGACCCAGTTACAATGAGCAGTTCTTC.

This chain links TRBV7-6 with TRBJ2-5; the match to TRBD2 covers 7 bases. This CDR3 contains 15 residues. The J segment lost 3 bases and the V segment lost 5 bases, leaving 9 bases of the junction unmatched. Germline V lookup: CDR1 SGHVS, CDR2 FNYEAQ. CDR3 DNA: TGTGCCAGCAGCCTTCTAGCGGCAATAAAAGAGACCCAGTACTTC. Its protein is CASSLLAAIKETQYF.

This clonotype showed up many times. The chain has TRBV27 and TRBJ2-7; D might be TRBD1 (6 bases). The germline gives CDR1 MNHEY, CDR2 SMNVEV (reference sequence). This CDR3 has 14 amino acids. V was trimmed by 5 bases and J by 4 bases, leaving 15 bases between them. CDR3 protein: CASSPVGGEYEQYF. CDR3 sequence (DNA): TGTGCCAGCAGTCCGGTAGGGGGAGAATACGAGCAGTACTTC.

This clonotype occurred a few times. V is TRBV4-3 and J is TRBJ2-7; 11 nucleotides line up with TRBD2. The CDR3 runs 14 residues. The junction had 4 bases not matched to a gene; V was cut back by 4 bases and J by 5 bases. Germline assignment: CDR1 LGHNA and CDR2 YSLEER. CDR3 residues: CASSPGTSGHEQYF. CDR3 nucleotide sequence: TGCGCCAGCAGCCCTGGGACTAGCGGCCACGAGCAGTACTTC.

This clonotype came up a few times. The chain couples TRBV12-3 or TRBV12-4 to TRBJ2-1; 7 positions agree with TRBD2. The junction had 6 bases not matched to a gene; V was cut back by 4 bases and J by 6 bases. The CDR3 is 14 residues long. This CDR3 is CASSSFGGGNEQFF. For the CDR3, the DNA is TGTGCCAGCAGTTCGTTTGGGGGGGGCAATGAGCAGTTCTTC.

This clonotype was seen more than once but under ten times. The chain combines TRBV6-9 with TRBJ2-7; D not resolved. Germline loops: CDR1 MNHGY, CDR2 SVAAGI. CDR3 length: 15 amino acids. Trimming removed 1 base from V and 1 base from J, with 11 bases in between. The CDR3 DNA reads TGTGCCAGCAGTTATTTGGTGTCTTTATCCTACGAGCAGTACTTC. Protein sequence: CASSYLVSLSYEQYF.

This clonotype occurred many times. The rearrangement links TRBV29-1 to TRBJ1-1, with a weak D call TRBD1 (6 bases). This CDR3 comprises 10 residues. Trimming pared 7 bases from V and 8 bases from J, leaving 11 bases between. The germline CDR1 and CDR2 sequences are SQVTM and ANQGSEA. The CDR3 spells CSAKDREAFF. The CDR3 DNA reads TGCAGCGCTAAGGACAGAGAAGCTTTCTTT.

This clonotype was recorded many times. The V call is TRBV6-1, the J call TRBJ1-5, with 8 bases aligning to TRBD1. CDR1 is MNHNS, CDR2 SASEGT, per germline. V was pared by 6 bases and J by 7 bases, with 14 bases of the junction left unmatched. The CDR3 spans 16 residues. The DNA of the CDR3 is TGTGCCAGCAGGGCTAGGGCAGGGGGCTTGGTACAGCCCCAGCATTTT. Translation gives CASRARAGGLVQPQHF.

Only one count was recorded for this clonotype. A much larger clone differs from this one at a single base, so this may be a read error. This sequence joins TRBV7-6 and TRBJ2-2; TRBD1 or TRBD2 may be the D gene (5 bases each). The CDR3 totals 16 residues. Germline CDR1 reads SGHVS; CDR2 reads FNYEAQ. CDR3 sequence: CASRLNTGSNTGELYF. In DNA form, the CDR3 reads TGTGCCAGCAGATTAAATACAGGCTCGAACACCGGGGAGCTGTATTTT.

V and J are TRBV3-1 and TRBJ2-1; TRBD2 matches at 9 bases. CDR1 is LGHDT, CDR2 YNNKEL, per germline (reference sequence). Trimming cost V 4 bases and J 2 bases; bases outside gene matches: 12. The CDR3 is made up of 18 amino acids. CDR3 nucleotides: TGTGCCAGCAGCCCCGAGGGTGTCCTAGCGGGGACCTACAATGAGCAGTTCTTC. This codes for CASSPEGVLAGTYNEQFF.

The chain employs TRBV5-1 and TRBJ2-5, with no clear D. The V end was cut by 5 bases, the J end by 5 bases, with 10 bases between. This CDR3 spans 12 amino acids. Germline loops: CDR1 SGHRS, CDR2 YFSETQ. DNA for the CDR3: TGCGCCAGCAGGGTGAATGGGGAGACCCAGTACTTC. Translation: CASRVNGETQYF.

At least ten counts were recorded for this clonotype. The rearrangement links TRBV11-1 to TRBJ1-1; 7 positions agree with TRBD1. Per the germline V gene, CDR1 is SGHAT and CDR2 is FQDESV (reference sequence). The CDR3 has 16 residues. With V trimmed by 0 bases and J by 3 bases, 7 bases remained unmatched. The CDR3, as DNA: TGTGCCAGCAGCTTAGCGCTGGCAGGGGGGGACACTGAAGCTTTCTTT. Translating gives CASSLALAGGDTEAFF.

There are many counts of this clonotype. The J gene is TRBJ2-7, the V gene TRBV7-9, with TRBD1 matching 8 bases. The CDR3 extends over 15 amino acids. With V trimmed by 1 base and J by 4 bases, 6 bases remained unmatched. Germline loops: CDR1 SEHNR, CDR2 FQNEAQ (reference sequence). The CDR3, as DNA: TGTGCCAGCAGCTTAGTCAGGACAGGGACGTACGAGCAGTACTTC. Amino acid sequence: CASSLVRTGTYEQYF.

With respect to this clonotype: Given a much more abundant clone one base away, this may be a read error. The V and J genes are TRBV10-2 and TRBJ2-2, with D possibly being TRBD1 or TRBD2 (5 bases each). Germline V gives CDR1 WSHSY, CDR2 SAAADI. There are 15 residues in the CDR3. The CDR3: CASTETRGVTGELFF. The DNA of the CDR3 is TGCGCCAGCACTGAGACCAGAGGGGTGACCGGGGAGCTGTTTTTT.

This clonotype has a count of ten or more. This chain connects TRBV3-1 to TRBJ2-7; 9 nucleotides line up with TRBD1. Trimming removed 0 bases from V and 2 bases from J; junction bases left unmatched: 2. The length of the CDR3 is 15 residues. The germline CDR1 and CDR2 sequences are LGHDT and YNNKEL (reference sequence). CDR3: CASSQEGDRAYEQYF. Written as DNA, the CDR3 is TGTGCCAGCAGCCAAGAGGGGGACAGGGCCTACGAGCAGTACTTC.

This clonotype has a handful of counts. The chain joins TRBV11-3 to TRBJ2-3, with 9 bases aligning to TRBD2. Trimming at V came to 1 base and at J to 6 bases, leaving 5 bases not matched to a gene. Germline loops: CDR1 SGHNT, CDR2 YENEEA. The CDR3 spans 15 residues. CDR3: CASSLGSGSMDTQYF. The DNA for the CDR3 is TGTGCCAGCAGCTTAGGTAGCGGGAGTATGGATACGCAGTATTTT.